Reported below is one T cell receptor beta chain. The data originate from a study of CD8+CD57+ T cells in acquired aplastic anemia. Genomic DNA was employed as the template in profiling TCR beta VDJ and CDR3. Each CDR3 protein gets one entry after TCRdb re-called the reads with MiXCR. The table has about 290,000 distinct CDR3 sequences, 45% to 65% seen once; the top ten hold roughly 1.2%. Sequencing involved patients with CD8+CD57+ cell expansion previously shown by flow cytometry. Germline lookup yields CDR1 LGHDT and CDR2 YNNKEL (reference sequence). This CDR3 has 17 residues. V was pared by 0 bases and J by 0 bases, with 12 bases between.

What was sequenced was sorted CD4+, CD8+, or CD8+CD57+ T cells (not recorded which) from PBMCs. The origin of this receptor is a human donor with aplastic anemia. The rearrangement links TRBV3-1 to TRBJ2-1, with a weak D call TRBD2 (6 bases). The CDR3 protein is CASSQEATSGSYNEQFF. Here the CDR3 DNA reads TGTGCCAGCAGCCAAGAAGCGACTAGTGGCTCCTACAATGAGCAGTTCTTC.